Only one count was recorded for the clone carrying this TCR beta chain. What it binds is not known. The method was immunoSEQ multiplex PCR; TCRdb's version includes in-frame clones alone and lacks a portion of them. The sample carries 80,000 to 130,000 clones, around nine tenths recorded once. This sample was taken from a study of OX40 agonist ivuxolimab in advanced cancers. Study observations and caveats: At 0.1 to 3.0 mg/kg and by week 6, clonal expansion occurred in CD4+ and CD8+ blood T cells.

V shed 7 bases and J 1 base; nucleotides not matched to a gene: 5. The CDR3 runs to 14 residues. Per germline, CDR1 MDHEN and CDR2 SYDVKM. The starting material was CD4+ or CD8+ T cells sorted from blood, obtained in a trial of the OX40 agonist ivuxolimab. The chain uses TRBV28 and TRBJ2-7, with TRBD2 matching over 9 bases. This TCR came from an adult with an advanced solid tumor such as melanoma, head and neck, liver or kidney cancer. The CDR3 DNA is TGTGCCAGCACCTTGACTAGCGGATCCTACGAGCAGTACTTC. Residues: CASTLTSGSYEQYF.